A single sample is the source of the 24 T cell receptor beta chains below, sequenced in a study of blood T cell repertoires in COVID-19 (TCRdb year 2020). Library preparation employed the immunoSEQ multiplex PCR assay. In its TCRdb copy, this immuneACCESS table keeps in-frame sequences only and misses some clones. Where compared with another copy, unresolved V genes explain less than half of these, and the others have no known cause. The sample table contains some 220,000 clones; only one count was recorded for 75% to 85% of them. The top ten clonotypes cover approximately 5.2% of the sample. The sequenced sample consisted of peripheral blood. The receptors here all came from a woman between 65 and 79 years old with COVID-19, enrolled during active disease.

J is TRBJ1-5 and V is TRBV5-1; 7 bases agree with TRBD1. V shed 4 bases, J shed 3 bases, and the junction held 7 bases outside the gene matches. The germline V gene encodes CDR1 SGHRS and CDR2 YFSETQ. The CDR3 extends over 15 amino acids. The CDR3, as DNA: TGCGCCAGCAGCGCGGTAGGGGGCCCCAATCAGCCCCAGCATTTT. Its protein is CASSAVGGPNQPQHF.

CDR3 nucleotide sequence: TGCGCCAGCAGCCTGAGATCGGTGGGGCAGGGGTCCAGGCGGGACACCGGGGAGCTGTTTTTT. This sequence encodes CASSLRSVGQGSRRDTGELFF. The V call is TRBV4-1, the J call TRBJ2-2; D is possibly TRBD1 (6 bases). Germline values: CDR1 MGHRA, CDR2 YSYEKL. CDR3 length: 21 residues. The ends were cut back, 4 bases at V and 3 bases at J, with 30 bases in the middle.

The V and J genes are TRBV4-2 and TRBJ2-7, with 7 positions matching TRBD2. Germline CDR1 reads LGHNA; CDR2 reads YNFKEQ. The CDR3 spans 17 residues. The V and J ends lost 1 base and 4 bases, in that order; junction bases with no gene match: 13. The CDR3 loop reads CASSQVQASGNGYEQYF. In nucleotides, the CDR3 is TGTGCCAGCAGCCAAGTACAAGCTAGCGGAAACGGTTACGAGCAGTACTTC.

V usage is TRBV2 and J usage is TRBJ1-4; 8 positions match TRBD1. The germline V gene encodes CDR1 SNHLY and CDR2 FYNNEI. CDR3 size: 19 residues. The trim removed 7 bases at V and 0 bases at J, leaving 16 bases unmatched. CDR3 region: CASKRGQGRLSATNEKLFF. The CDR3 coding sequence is TGTGCCAGCAAACGAGGACAGGGCAGGCTTTCCGCAACTAATGAAAAACTGTTTTTT.

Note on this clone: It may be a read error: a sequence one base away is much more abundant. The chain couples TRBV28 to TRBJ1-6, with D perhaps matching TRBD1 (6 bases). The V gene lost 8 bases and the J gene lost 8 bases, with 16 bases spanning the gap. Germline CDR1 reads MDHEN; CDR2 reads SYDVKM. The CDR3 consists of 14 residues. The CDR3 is CASCGGRGYSPLHF. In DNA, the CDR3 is TGTGCCAGCTGTGGGGGGAGGGGGTATTCACCCCTCCACTTT.

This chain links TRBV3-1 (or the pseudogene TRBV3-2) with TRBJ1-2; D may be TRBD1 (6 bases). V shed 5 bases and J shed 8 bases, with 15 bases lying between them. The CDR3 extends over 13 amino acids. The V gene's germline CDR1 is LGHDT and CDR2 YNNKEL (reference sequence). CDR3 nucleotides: TGTGCCAGCAGCGATTTGACAGGCCAAGGCTACACCTTC. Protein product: CASSDLTGQGYTF.

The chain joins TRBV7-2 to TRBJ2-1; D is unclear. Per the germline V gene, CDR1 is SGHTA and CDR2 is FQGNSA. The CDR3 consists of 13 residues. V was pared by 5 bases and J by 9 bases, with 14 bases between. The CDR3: CASSPDNRGEQFF. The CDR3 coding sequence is TGTGCCAGCAGCCCCGATAATCGAGGTGAGCAGTTCTTC.

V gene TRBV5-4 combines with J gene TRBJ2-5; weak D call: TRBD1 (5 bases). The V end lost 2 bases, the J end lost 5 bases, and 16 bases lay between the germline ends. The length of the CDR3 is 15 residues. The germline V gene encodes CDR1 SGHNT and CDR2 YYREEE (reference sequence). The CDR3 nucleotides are TGTGCCAGCAGCTTCTATTCTCAGGGTTTGGAGACCCAGTACTTC. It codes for CASSFYSQGLETQYF.

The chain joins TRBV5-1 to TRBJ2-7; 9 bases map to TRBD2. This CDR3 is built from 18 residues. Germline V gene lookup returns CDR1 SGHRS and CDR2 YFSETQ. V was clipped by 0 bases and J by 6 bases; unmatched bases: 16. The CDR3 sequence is CASSLVALREGPGAEQYF. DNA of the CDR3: TGCGCCAGCAGCTTGGTCGCGTTGCGGGAGGGCCCAGGCGCCGAGCAGTACTTC.

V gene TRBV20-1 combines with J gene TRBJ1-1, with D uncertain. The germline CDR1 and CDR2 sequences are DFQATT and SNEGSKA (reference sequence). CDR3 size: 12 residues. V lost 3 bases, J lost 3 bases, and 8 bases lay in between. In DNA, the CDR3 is TGCAGTGCTAGTCGGGGTTACACTGAAGCTTTCTTT. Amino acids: CSASRGYTEAFF.

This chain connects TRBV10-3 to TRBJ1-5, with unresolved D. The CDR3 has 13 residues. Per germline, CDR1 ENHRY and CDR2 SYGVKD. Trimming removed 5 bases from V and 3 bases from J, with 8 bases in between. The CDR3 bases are TGTGCCATCAGTAATAGCGACAATCAGCCCCAGCATTTT. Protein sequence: CAISNSDNQPQHF.

CDR3 in amino acids: CASSFSAGGPTDTQYF. CDR3 nucleotide sequence: TGTGCCAGCAGCTTTTCCGCGGGAGGCCCCACAGATACGCAGTATTTT. The rearrangement links TRBV11-3 to TRBJ2-3; TRBD2 aligns across 8 bases. Germline CDR1 reads SGHNT; CDR2 reads YENEEA. The V and J ends lost 3 bases and 2 bases, in that order; junction bases with no gene match: 7. This CDR3 contains 16 residues.

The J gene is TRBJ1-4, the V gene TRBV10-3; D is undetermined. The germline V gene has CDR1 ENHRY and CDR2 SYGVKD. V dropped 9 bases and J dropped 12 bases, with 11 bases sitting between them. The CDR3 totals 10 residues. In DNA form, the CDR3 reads TGTGCCATTGGAGAGTGGGAACTGTTTTTT. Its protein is CAIGEWELFF.

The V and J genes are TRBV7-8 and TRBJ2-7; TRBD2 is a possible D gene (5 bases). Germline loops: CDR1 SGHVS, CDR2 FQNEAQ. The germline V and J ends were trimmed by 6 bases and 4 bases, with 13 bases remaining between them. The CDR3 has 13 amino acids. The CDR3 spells CASSLPGEYEQYF. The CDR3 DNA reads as TGTGCCAGCAGTCTCCCCGGGGAATACGAGCAGTACTTC.

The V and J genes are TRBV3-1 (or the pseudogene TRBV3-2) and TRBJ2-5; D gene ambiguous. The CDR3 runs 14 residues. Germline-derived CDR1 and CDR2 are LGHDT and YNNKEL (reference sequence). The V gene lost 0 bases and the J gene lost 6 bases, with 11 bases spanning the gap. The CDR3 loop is CASSQDASVKTQYF. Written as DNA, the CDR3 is TGTGCCAGCAGCCAAGACGCTAGTGTAAAGACCCAGTACTTC.

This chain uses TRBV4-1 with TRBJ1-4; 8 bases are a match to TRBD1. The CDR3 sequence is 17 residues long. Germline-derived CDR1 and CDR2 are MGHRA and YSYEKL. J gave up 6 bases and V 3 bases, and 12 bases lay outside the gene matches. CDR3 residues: CASSQDREGSAHEKLFF. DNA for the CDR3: TGCGCCAGCAGCCAGGACAGGGAGGGCTCAGCACATGAAAAACTGTTTTTT.

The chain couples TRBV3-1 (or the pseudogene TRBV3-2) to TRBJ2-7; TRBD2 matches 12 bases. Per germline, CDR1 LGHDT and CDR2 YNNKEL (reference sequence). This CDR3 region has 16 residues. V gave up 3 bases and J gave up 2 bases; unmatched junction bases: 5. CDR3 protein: CASSQELAGGPYEQYF. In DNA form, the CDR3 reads TGTGCCAGCAGCCAGGAGCTAGCGGGAGGGCCCTACGAGCAGTACTTC.

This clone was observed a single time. For the CDR3, the DNA is TGTGCCAGCACCCTAGGCAATGAGCAGTTCTTC. Translated: CASTLGNEQFF. The chain carries TRBV12-3 or TRBV12-4 and TRBJ2-1, with D uncertain. The CDR3 contains 11 residues. Trimming shortened V by 7 bases and J by 6 bases, and 7 bases separated the two germline ends.

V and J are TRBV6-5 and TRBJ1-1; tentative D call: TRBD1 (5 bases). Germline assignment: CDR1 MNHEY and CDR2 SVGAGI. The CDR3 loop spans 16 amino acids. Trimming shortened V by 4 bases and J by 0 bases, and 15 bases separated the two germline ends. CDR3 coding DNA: TGTGCCAGCAGTTGGGGACCGGGAGCGATGAACACTGAAGCTTTCTTT. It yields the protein CASSWGPGAMNTEAFF.

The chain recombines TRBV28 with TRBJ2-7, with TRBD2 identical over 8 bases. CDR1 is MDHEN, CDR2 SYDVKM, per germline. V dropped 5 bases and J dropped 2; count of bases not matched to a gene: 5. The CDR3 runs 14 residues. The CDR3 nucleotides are TGTGCCAGCAGTACCCCTAGCGGGCCCTACGAGCAGTACTTC. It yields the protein CASSTPSGPYEQYF.

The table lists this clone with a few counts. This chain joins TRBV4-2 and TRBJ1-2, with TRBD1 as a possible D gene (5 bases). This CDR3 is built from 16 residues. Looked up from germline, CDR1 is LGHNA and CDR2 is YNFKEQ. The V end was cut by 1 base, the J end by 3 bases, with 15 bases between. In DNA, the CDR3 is TGTGCCAGCAGCCAAGTTTCGGGCAGCAGGGACTATGGCTACACCTTC. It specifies CASSQVSGSRDYGYTF.

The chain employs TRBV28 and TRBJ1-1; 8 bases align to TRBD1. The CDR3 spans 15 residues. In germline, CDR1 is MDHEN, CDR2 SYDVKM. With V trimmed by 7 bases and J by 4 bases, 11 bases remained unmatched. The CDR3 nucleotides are TGTGCCAGCACCCCCAACAGGGGGGGTGGCACTGAAGCTTTCTTT. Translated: CASTPNRGGGTEAFF.

Written as DNA, the CDR3 is TGTGCCAGCAGGGGGGAGGGACAGGGATCCTATGGCTACACCTTC. It translates to CASRGEGQGSYGYTF. The V and J genes are TRBV28 and TRBJ1-2, with TRBD1 matching over 9 bases. The germline CDR1 and CDR2 sequences are MDHEN and SYDVKM. This CDR3 comprises 15 residues. Unmatched junction bases numbered 9, after V lost 6 bases and J lost 4 bases.

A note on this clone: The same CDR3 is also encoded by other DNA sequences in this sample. The CDR3 region is CATSRDNYEQYF. In DNA, the CDR3 is TGTGCCACCAGCAGAGATAACTACGAGCAGTACTTC. The chain couples TRBV15 to TRBJ2-7; D unclear. CDR1 LNHNV and CDR2 YYDKDF come from the germline V gene (reference sequence). The CDR3 loop spans 12 amino acids. Trimming cost V 0 bases and J 3 bases, with 3 bases left between them.